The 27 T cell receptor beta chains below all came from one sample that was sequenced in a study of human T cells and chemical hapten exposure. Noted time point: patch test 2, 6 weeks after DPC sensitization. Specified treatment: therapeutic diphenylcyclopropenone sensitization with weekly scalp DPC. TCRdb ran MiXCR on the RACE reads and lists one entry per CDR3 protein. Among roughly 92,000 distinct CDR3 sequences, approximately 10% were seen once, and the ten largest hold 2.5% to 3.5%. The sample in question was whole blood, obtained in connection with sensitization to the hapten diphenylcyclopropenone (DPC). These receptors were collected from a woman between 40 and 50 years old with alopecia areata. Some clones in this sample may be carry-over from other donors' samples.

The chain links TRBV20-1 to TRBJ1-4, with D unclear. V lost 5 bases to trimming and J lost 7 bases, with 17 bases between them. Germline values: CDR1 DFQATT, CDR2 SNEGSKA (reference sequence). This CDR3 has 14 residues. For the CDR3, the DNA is TGCAGTGCTGTCACTCCAGACGCCGCTGAAAAACTGTTTTTT. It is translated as CSAVTPDAAEKLFF.

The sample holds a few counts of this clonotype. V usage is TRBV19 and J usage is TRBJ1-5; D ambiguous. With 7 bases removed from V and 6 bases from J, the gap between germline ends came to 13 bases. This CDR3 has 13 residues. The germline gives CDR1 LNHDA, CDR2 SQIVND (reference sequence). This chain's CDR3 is CASNLNGVQPQHF. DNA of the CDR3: TGTGCCAGTAACCTAAACGGGGTTCAGCCCCAGCATTTT.

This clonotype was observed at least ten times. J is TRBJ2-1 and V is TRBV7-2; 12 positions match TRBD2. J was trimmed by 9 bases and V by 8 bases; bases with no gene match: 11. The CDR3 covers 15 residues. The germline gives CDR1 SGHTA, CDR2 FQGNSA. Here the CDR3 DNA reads TGTGCCAGCGGGTTCCGACTAGCGGGAGCCGGTGAGCAGTTCTTC. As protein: CASGFRLAGAGEQFF.

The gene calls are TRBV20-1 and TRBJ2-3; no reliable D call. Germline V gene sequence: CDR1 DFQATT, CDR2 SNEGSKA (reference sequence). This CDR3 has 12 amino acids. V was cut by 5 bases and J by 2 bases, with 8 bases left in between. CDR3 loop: CSAQPITDTQYF. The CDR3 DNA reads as TGCAGTGCTCAGCCCATCACAGATACGCAGTATTTT.

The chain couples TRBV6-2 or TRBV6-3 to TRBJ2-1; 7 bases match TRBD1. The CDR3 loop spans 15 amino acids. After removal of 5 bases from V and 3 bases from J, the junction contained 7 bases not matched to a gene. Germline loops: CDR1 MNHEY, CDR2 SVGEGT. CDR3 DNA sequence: TGTGCCAGCAGTCTACAGGGGTCCTACTACAATGAGCAGTTCTTC. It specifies CASSLQGSYYNEQFF.

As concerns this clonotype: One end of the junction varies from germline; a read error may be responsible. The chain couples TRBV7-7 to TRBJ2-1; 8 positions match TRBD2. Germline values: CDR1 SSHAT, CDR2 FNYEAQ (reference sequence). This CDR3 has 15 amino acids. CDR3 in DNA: TGTGCTAGCAGCGAAACTAGCGGTGAATACAATGAGCAGTTCTTC. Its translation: CASSETSGEYNEQFF.

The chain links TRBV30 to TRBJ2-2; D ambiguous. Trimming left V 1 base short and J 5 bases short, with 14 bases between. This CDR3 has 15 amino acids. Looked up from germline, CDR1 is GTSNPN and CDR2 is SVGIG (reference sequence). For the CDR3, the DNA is TGTGCCTGGAGTGCGAGACTCGGGTGGACCGGGGAGCTGTTTTTT. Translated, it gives CAWSARLGWTGELFF.

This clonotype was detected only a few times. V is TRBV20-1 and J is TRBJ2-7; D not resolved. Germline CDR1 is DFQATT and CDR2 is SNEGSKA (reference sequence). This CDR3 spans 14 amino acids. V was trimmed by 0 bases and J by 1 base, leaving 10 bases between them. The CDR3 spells CSARDLQSSYEQYF. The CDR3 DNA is TGCAGTGCTAGAGATCTCCAGTCTTCCTACGAGCAGTACTTC.

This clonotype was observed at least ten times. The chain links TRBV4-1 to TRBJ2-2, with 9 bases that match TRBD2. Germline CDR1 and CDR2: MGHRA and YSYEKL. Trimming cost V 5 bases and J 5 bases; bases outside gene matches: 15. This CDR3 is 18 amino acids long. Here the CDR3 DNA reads TGCGCCAGCAGCAAGGGCCCCCTGGCGGGGGGGCGGACCGGGGAGCTGTTTTTT. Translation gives CASSKGPLAGGRTGELFF.

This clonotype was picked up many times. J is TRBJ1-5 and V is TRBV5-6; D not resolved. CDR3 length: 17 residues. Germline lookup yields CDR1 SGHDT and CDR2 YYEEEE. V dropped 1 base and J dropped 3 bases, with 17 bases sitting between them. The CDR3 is CASSLLAGVGFNQPQHF. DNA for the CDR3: TGTGCCAGCAGCTTGTTGGCAGGCGTCGGATTCAATCAGCCCCAGCATTTT.

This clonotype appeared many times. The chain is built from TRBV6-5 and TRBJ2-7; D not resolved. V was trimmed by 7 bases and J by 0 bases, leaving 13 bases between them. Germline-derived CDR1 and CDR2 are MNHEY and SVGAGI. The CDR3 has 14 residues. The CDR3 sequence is CASKPRWASYEQYF. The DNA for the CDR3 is TGTGCCAGCAAGCCCCGGTGGGCCTCCTACGAGCAGTACTTC.

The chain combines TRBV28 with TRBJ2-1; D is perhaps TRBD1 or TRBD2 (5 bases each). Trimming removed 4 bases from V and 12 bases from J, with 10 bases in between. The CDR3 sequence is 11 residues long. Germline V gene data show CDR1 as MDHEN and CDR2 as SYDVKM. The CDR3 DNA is TGTGCCAGCAGTTCGACTGGGGGGCAGTTCTTC. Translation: CASSSTGGQFF.

Here the CDR3 reads CASSYSEGIEQYF. The CDR3 region has the DNA TGTGCCAGCAGTTACTCTGAAGGGATCGAGCAGTACTTC. This chain joins TRBV6-6 and TRBJ2-7; no clear D gene. CDR3 length: 13 residues. V lost 0 bases to trimming and J lost 6 bases, with 9 bases between them. Looked up from germline, CDR1 is MNHNY and CDR2 is SVGAGI (reference sequence).

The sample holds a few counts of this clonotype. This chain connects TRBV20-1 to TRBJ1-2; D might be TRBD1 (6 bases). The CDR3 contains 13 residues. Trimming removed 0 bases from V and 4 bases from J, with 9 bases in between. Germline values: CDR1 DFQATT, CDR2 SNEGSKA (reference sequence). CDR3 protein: CSARDRGFYGYTF. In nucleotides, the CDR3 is TGCAGTGCTAGAGACAGGGGATTCTATGGCTACACCTTC.

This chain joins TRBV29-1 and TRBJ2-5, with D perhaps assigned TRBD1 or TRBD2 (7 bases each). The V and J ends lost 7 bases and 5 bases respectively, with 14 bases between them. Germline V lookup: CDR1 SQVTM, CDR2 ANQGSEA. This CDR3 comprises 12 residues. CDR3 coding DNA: TGCAGCGCAGGACTAGGGGGCGAGACCCAGTACTTC. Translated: CSAGLGGETQYF.

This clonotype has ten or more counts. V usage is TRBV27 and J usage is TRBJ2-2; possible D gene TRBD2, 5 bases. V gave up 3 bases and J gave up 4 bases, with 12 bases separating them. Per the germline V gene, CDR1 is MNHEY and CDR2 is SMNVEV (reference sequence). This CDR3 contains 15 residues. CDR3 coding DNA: TGTGCCAGCAGTTTCCTGGACTTCACCACCGGGGAGCTGTTTTTT. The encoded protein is CASSFLDFTTGELFF.

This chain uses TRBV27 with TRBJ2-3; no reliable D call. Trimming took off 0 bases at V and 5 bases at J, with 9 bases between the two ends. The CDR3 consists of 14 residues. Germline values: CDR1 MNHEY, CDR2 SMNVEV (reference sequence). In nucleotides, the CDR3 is TGTGCCAGCAGTTTATCGTTGTGGGGAGATACGCAGTATTTT. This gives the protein CASSLSLWGDTQYF.

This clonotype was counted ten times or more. The CDR3 reads CSVDRDGYNEQFF. The CDR3 DNA is TGCAGCGTTGATAGGGACGGGTACAATGAGCAGTTCTTC. The chain recombines TRBV29-1 with TRBJ2-1; D assignment may be TRBD1 or TRBD2 (5 bases each). The V and J ends lost 3 bases and 4 bases respectively, with 10 bases between them. CDR3 length equals 13 residues. Germline V gene sequence: CDR1 SQVTM, CDR2 ANQGSEA.

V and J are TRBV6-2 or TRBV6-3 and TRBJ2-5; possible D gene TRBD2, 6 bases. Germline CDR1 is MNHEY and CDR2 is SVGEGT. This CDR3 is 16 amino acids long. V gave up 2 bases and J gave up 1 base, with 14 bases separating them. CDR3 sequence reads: CASSYPDGGVQETQYF. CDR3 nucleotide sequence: TGTGCCAGCAGTTACCCCGACGGAGGGGTCCAAGAGACCCAGTACTTC.

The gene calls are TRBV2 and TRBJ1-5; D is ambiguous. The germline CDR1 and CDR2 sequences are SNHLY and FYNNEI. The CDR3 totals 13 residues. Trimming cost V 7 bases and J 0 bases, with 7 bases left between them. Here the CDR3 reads CASKADSNQPQHF. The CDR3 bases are TGTGCCAGCAAGGCGGATAGCAATCAGCCCCAGCATTTT.

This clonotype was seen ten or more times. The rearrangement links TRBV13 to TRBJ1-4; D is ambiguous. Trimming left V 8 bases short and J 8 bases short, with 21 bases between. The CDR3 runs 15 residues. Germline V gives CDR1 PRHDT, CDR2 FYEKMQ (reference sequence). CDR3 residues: CASSDRRSRKEKLFF. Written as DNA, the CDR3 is TGTGCCAGCTCCGATAGGAGGTCGAGAAAGGAAAAACTGTTTTTT.

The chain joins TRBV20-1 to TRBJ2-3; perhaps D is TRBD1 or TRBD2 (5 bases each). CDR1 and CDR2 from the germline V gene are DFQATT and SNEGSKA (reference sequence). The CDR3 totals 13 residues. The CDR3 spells CNALRVGADTQYF. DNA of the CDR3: TGCAATGCGCTCAGGGTCGGGGCAGATACGCAGTATTTT.

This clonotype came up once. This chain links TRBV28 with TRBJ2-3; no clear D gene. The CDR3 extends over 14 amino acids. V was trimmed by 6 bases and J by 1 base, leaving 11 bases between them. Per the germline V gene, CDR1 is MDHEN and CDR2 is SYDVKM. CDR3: CASRKGGGTDTQYF. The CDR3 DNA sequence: TGTGCCAGCAGGAAGGGTGGGGGCACAGATACGCAGTATTTT.

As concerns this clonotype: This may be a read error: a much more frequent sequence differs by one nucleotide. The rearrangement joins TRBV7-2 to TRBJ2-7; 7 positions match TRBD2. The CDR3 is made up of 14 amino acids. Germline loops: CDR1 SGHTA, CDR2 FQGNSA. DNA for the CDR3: TGTGCCGGCAGCCTCCGGGACTACTCCTACGAGCAGTACTTC. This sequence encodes CAGSLRDYSYEQYF.

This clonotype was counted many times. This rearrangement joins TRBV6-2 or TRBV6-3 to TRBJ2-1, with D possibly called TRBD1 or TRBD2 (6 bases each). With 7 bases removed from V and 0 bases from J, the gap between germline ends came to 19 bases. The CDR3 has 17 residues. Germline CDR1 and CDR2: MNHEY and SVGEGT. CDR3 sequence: CASITTGMGGSYNEQFF. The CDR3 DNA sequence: TGTGCCAGCATTACTACAGGGATGGGGGGCTCCTACAATGAGCAGTTCTTC.

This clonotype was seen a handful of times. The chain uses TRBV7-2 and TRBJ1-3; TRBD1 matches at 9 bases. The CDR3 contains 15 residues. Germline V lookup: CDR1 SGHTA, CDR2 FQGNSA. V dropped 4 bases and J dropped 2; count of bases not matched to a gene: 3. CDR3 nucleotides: TGTGCCAGCAGCTCCCGACAGGGGGCTGGAAACACCATATATTTT. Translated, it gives CASSSRQGAGNTIYF.

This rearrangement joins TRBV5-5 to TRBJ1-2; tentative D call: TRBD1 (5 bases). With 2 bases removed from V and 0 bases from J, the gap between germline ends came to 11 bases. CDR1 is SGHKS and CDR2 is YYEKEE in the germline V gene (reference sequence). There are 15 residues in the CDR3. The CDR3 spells CASSFQQATNYGYTF. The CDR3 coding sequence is TGTGCCAGCAGCTTCCAACAGGCCACTAACTATGGCTACACCTTC. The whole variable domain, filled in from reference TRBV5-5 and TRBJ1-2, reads DAGVTQSPTHLIKTRGQQVTLRCSPISGHKSVSWYQQVLGQGPQFIFQYYEKEERGRGNFPDRFSARQFPNYSSELNVNALLLGDSALYLCASSFQQATNYGYTFGSGTRLTVV.